This T cell receptor (beta chain) was sequenced for a study of T cell repertoires in cytomegalovirus infection. About the study: Indicated by public TCR beta signatures were CMV infection and matching HLA type. General study results and limits: The ex vivo response showed dominance by HLA-C-restricted CMV-specific TCR beta clonotypes. Using cumulative public TCR beta family frequency, the authors identified those who carried CMV together with the relevant HLA.

In TCRdb, the reads were re-called with MiXCR into one record per CDR3 protein. The sample yields about 680,000 distinct CDR3 sequences, approximately 24% seen once. On this clonotype: Its antigen remains unknown. A junction end diverges from the germline sequence, so it may reflect a read error.

The CDR3 spans 14 residues. Sequences were obtained from CD8+ T cells from PBMCs. The chain uses TRBV5-3 and TRBJ1-1; D is uncertain. TRBV5-3 falls under the ORF class, with uncertain function. The source is a human donor in good health (CMV status not recorded). Some clones in this sample may be carry-over from other donors' samples. The CDR3 nucleotides read TGTGCCAGCAGCTGGGAAGTGGGTCTCACTGAAGCTTTCTTT. Amino acids: CASSWEVGLTEAFF.